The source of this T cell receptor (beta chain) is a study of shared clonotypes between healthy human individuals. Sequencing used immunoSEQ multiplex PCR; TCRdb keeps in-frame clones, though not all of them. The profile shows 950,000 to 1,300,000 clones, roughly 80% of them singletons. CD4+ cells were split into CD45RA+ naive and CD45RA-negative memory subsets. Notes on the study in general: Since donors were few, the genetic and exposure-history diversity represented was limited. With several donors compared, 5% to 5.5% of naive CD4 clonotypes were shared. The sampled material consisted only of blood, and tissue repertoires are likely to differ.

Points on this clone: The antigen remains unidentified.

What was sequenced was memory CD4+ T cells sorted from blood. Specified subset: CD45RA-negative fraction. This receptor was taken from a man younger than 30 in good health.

For the CDR3, the DNA is TGTGCCAGCAGTATAGTGGGAGTTGGGACAGATACGCAGTATTTT. It yields the protein CASSIVGVGTDTQYF. This rearrangement joins TRBV6-1 to TRBJ2-3, with a weak D call TRBD2 (5 bases). V was shortened by 5 bases and J by 3 bases, with 15 bases between the two germline ends. From germline, CDR1 is MNHNS and CDR2 SASEGT. The CDR3 has 15 residues.